This TCR beta chain originates from a study of T cells after yellow fever vaccination. The study, taken as a whole, reports: Within FACS-sorted repertoires, abundant clonotypes contaminating from the bulk population could be present. In post-booster samples, most primary-vaccination clones reappeared (about 95% CD4, 88% CD8).

Germline V gene data show CDR1 as MNHNS and CDR2 as SASEGT. The CDR3 has 15 amino acids. V was clipped by 8 bases and J by 10 bases, with 21 bases between them. This clonotype was recorded a few times. The antigen is unknown. TCRdb independently ran MiXCR on the 5' RACE reads; one entry per CDR3 protein. The profile shows approximately 510,000 distinct CDR3 sequences, 21% of them singletons. This receptor was taken from a man aged 18 to 29 who received the YFV17D yellow fever vaccine. The chain joins TRBV6-1 to TRBJ1-6; D may be TRBD1 (5 bases). Specimen: PBMCs, collected more than 20 days after the first yellow fever vaccination. The CDR3 DNA is TGTGCCAGCGGGATGGACACAACACCCGCATCACCCCTCCACTTT. This codes for CASGMDTTPASPLHF.